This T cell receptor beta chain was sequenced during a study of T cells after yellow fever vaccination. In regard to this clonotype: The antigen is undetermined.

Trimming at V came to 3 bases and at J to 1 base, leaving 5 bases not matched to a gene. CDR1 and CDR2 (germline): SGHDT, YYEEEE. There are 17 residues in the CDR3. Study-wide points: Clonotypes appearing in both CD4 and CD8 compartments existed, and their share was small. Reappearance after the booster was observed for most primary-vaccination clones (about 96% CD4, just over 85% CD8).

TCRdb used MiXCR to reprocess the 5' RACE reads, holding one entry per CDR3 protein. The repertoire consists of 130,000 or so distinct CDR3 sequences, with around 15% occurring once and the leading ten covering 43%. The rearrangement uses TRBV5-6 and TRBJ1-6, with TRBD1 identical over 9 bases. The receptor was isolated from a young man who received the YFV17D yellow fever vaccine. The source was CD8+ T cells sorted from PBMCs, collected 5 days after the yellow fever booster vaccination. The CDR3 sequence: CASSSQTGGSYNSPLHF. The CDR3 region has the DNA TGTGCCAGCAGCTCCCAGACAGGGGGTTCCTATAATTCACCCCTCCACTTT.